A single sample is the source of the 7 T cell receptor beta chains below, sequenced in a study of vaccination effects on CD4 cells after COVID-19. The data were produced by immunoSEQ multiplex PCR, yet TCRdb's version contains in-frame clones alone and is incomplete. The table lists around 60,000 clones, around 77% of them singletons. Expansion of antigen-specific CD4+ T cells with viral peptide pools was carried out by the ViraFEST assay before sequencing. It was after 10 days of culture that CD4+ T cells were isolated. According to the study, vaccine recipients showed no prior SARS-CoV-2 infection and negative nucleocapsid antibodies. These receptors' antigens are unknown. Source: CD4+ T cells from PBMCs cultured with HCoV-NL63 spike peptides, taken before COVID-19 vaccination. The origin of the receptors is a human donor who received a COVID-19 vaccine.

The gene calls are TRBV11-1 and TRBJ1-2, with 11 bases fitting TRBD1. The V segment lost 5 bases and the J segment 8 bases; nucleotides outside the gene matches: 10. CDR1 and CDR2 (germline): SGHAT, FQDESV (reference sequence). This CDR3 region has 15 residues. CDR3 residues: CASSPGGQGAGGYTF. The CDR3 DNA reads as TGTGCCAGCAGCCCGGGCGGACAGGGGGCAGGAGGCTACACCTTC.

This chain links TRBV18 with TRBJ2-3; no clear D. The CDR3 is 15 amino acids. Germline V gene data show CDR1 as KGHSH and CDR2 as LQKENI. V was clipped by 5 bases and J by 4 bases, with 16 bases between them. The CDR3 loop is CASSFTRATSDTQYF. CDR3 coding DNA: TGTGCCAGCTCATTTACACGGGCTACTTCAGATACGCAGTATTTT.

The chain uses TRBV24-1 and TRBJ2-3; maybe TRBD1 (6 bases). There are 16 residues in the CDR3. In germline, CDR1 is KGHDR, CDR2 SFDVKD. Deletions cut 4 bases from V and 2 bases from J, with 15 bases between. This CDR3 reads CATSDTRQDYTDTQYF. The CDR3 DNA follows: TGTGCCACCAGTGACACTCGACAGGATTACACAGATACGCAGTATTTT.

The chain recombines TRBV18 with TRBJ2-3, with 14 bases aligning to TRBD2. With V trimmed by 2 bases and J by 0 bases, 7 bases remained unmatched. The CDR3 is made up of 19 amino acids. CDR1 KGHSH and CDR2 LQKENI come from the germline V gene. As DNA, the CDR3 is TGTGCCAGCTCACCATGGGGACTAGCGGGGGTCCAGAGCACAGATACGCAGTATTTT. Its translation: CASSPWGLAGVQSTDTQYF.

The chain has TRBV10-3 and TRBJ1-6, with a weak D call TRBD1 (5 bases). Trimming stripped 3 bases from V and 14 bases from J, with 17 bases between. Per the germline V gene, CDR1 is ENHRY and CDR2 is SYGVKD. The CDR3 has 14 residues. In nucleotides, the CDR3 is TGTGCCATCAGTGACAGGGCACAGCCTCACACCCTCCACTTT. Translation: CAISDRAQPHTLHF.

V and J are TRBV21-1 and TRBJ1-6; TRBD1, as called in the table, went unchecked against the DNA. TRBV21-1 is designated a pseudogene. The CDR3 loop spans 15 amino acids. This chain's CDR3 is CASSARQGLGSPLHF. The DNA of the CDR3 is TGTGCCAGCAGCGCGCGACAGGGACTCGGGTCACCCCTCCACTTT.

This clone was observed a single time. In nucleotides, the CDR3 is TGTGCCAGCAGACGTACAGGGGTCACTAATGAAAAACTGTTTTTT. Protein sequence: CASRRTGVTNEKLFF. The chain links TRBV6-5 to TRBJ1-4; 7 bases fit TRBD1. In germline, CDR1 is MNHEY, CDR2 SVGAGI. The junction had 6 bases not matched to a gene; V was cut back by 6 bases and J by 2 bases. The CDR3 is made up of 15 amino acids.